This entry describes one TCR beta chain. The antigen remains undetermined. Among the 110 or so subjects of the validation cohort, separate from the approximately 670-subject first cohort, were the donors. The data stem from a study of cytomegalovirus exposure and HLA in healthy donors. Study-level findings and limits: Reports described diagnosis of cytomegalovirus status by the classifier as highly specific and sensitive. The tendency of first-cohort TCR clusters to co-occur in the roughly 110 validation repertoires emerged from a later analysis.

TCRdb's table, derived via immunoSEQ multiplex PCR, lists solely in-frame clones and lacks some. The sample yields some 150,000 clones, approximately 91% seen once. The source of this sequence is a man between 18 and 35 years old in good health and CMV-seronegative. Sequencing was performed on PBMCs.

The CDR3 region has the DNA TGTGCCACCAGCAGACCCGGGACAGCCCTCGGCGGCTACACCTTC. Translated: CATSRPGTALGGYTF. V usage is TRBV15 and J usage is TRBJ1-2; 7 bases match TRBD1. CDR1 is LNHNV and CDR2 is YYDKDF in the germline V gene (reference sequence). V was clipped by 2 bases and J by 8 bases; unmatched bases: 11. The CDR3 totals 15 residues.